These 28 T cell receptor beta chains were all obtained from the same sample, sequenced in a study of T cell changes during pregnancy in multiple sclerosis. Sequenced by immunoSEQ multiplex PCR; TCRdb stores in-frame clones only, minus some. Among approximately 68,000 clones listed, approximately 90% were seen once. The starting material was peripheral blood, obtained in the second trimester of pregnancy. These receptors originate from a female donor with multiple sclerosis, enrolled in a pregnancy study.

The chain joins TRBV7-2 to TRBJ2-2; a weak D match, TRBD1 (5 bases). V gave up 6 bases and J gave up 3 bases, with 11 bases separating them. CDR1 and CDR2 from the germline V gene are SGHTA and FQGNSA. This CDR3 has 14 amino acids. The CDR3: CASSSRADTGELFF. CDR3 in DNA: TGTGCCAGCAGTTCCAGGGCGGACACCGGGGAGCTGTTTTTT.

V usage is TRBV6-1 and J usage is TRBJ2-3, with a weak D call TRBD2 (5 bases). The CDR3 sequence is 14 residues long. Between the trimmed V and J ends, which lost 2 bases and 2 bases, there was a span of 8 bases. CDR1 and CDR2 (germline): MNHNS, SASEGT. The CDR3 region has the DNA TGTGCCAGCAGTGAACGGACTGTCACAGATACGCAGTATTTT. Translating it yields CASSERTVTDTQYF.

The chain joins TRBV6-5 to TRBJ2-7, with TRBD1 matching 8 bases. The CDR3 has 16 amino acids. Germline V gene lookup returns CDR1 MNHEY and CDR2 SVGAGI. J gave up 0 bases and V 0 bases, and 4 bases lay outside the gene matches. CDR3 DNA sequence: TGTGCCAGCAGTTACTCCTTCGACAGGGGCTCCTACGAGCAGTACTTC. Encoded protein: CASSYSFDRGSYEQYF.

The genes are TRBV18 and TRBJ2-6, with D uncertain. The germline CDR1 and CDR2 sequences are KGHSH and LQKENI. This CDR3 spans 14 amino acids. The germline V and J ends were trimmed by 2 bases and 1 base, with 3 bases remaining between them. The CDR3 sequence: CASSPESGANVLTF. The CDR3 DNA sequence: TGTGCCAGCTCACCAGAGTCTGGGGCCAACGTCCTGACTTTC.

The chain's CDR3 is CSGPQLARLLYNEQFF. The CDR3 nucleotides read TGCAGCGGGCCCCAACTGGCGCGGCTCCTATACAATGAGCAGTTCTTC. The rearrangement links TRBV29-1 to TRBJ2-1; D gene ambiguous. The V end was cut by 7 bases, the J end by 4 bases, with 23 bases between. Germline CDR1 and CDR2: SQVTM and ANQGSEA. The CDR3 has 16 residues.

The chain employs TRBV29-1 and TRBJ1-5; D is possibly TRBD1 (6 bases). The CDR3 spans 14 residues. CDR1 is SQVTM and CDR2 is ANQGSEA in the germline V gene. V gave up 4 bases and J gave up 0 bases, with 10 bases separating them. CDR3 protein: CSVGTGNSNQPQHF. The CDR3, as DNA: TGCAGCGTTGGTACAGGGAATAGCAATCAGCCCCAGCATTTT.

V gene TRBV18 combines with J gene TRBJ1-1; D perhaps matches TRBD1 (5 bases). In germline, CDR1 is KGHSH, CDR2 LQKENI. Trimming stripped 5 bases from V and 4 bases from J, with 11 bases between. This CDR3 spans 13 amino acids. This CDR3 reads CASSSTDATEAFF. The CDR3 nucleotides are TGTGCCAGCTCATCGACAGATGCCACTGAAGCTTTCTTT.

The chain combines TRBV19 with TRBJ1-4; 7 bases match TRBD1. Germline loops: CDR1 LNHDA, CDR2 SQIVND (reference sequence). The V segment lost 10 bases and the J segment 3 bases; nucleotides outside the gene matches: 8. The CDR3 spans 14 residues. The CDR3 reads CATGPQGSNEKLFF. The DNA of the CDR3 is TGTGCCACCGGACCACAGGGGTCTAATGAAAAACTGTTTTTT.

V gene TRBV30 combines with J gene TRBJ1-5; 10 positions match TRBD1. From germline, CDR1 is GTSNPN and CDR2 SVGIG (reference sequence). The CDR3 spans 18 residues. V lost 3 bases, J lost 0 bases, and 11 bases stayed unmatched. The CDR3 DNA follows: TGTGCCTGGAGCGGGTGGGGACAGGGGACCTATAGCAATCAGCCCCAGCATTTT. Translating gives CAWSGWGQGTYSNQPQHF.

The V call is TRBV5-4, the J call TRBJ2-5, with TRBD2 matching over 11 bases. There are 17 residues in the CDR3. After removal of 4 bases from V and 4 bases from J, the junction contained 12 bases not matched to a gene. Germline-derived CDR1 and CDR2 are SGHNT and YYREEE (reference sequence). CDR3 loop: CASSPHRLAGRGETQYF. CDR3 DNA: TGTGCCAGCAGCCCCCACCGACTAGCGGGAAGGGGAGAGACCCAGTACTTC.

The chain employs TRBV4-2 and TRBJ1-1, with D possibly being TRBD1 (6 bases). This CDR3 has 16 amino acids. V shed 0 bases and J shed 10 bases, with 21 bases lying between them. Germline CDR1 LGHNA, CDR2 YNFKEQ. The CDR3 protein is CASSQDPFGTRGVAFF. The CDR3 DNA follows: TGTGCCAGCAGCCAAGATCCCTTCGGGACACGCGGAGTAGCTTTCTTT.

This clone was picked up a small number of times. This chain connects TRBV7-9 to TRBJ1-4, with no clear D. V was clipped by 8 bases and J by 7 bases, with 8 bases between them. CDR1 SEHNR and CDR2 FQNEAQ come from the germline V gene (reference sequence). The CDR3 is made up of 11 amino acids. CDR3 nucleotide sequence: TGTGCCAGCGCGGTAGGTGAAAAACTGTTTTTT. Translating it yields CASAVGEKLFF.

The V gene is TRBV9, the J gene TRBJ2-7; 10 nucleotides line up with TRBD1. The CDR3 extends over 15 amino acids. From germline, CDR1 is SGDLS and CDR2 YYNGEE. Germline trimming cut 4 bases from V and 6 bases from J; bases unmatched to any gene: 10. CDR3 sequence (DNA): TGTGCCAGCAGCCAATCCGGGACAGGGGTCTTCGAGCAGTACTTC. Protein product: CASSQSGTGVFEQYF. Variable domain in full (rest from reference TRBV9 and TRBJ2-7): DSGVTQTPKHLITATGQRVTLRCSPRSGDLSVYWYQQSLDQGLQFLIQYYNGEERAKGNILERFSAQQFPDLHSELNLSSLELGDSALYFCASSQSGTGVFEQYFGPGTRLTVT.

The chain uses TRBV18 and TRBJ2-3; 9 bases are shared with TRBD1. Germline trimming cut 5 bases from V and 4 bases from J; bases unmatched to any gene: 4. The CDR3 loop spans 14 amino acids. CDR1 is KGHSH, CDR2 LQKENI, per germline. This CDR3 is CASSRNRGPDTQYF. The CDR3 DNA reads as TGTGCCAGCTCAAGGAACAGGGGGCCAGATACGCAGTATTTT.

V gene TRBV30 combines with J gene TRBJ1-6; D remains unclear. The CDR3 runs 11 residues. Germline CDR1 reads GTSNPN; CDR2 reads SVGIG (reference sequence). Trimming removed 5 bases from V and 8 bases from J, with 7 bases in between. The CDR3 nucleotides are TGTGCCTGGGGAGAGGATTCACCCCTCCACTTT. Its protein product is CAWGEDSPLHF.

The chain has TRBV5-6 and TRBJ1-2, with TRBD1 identical over 10 bases. With V trimmed by 2 bases and J by 5 bases, 6 bases remained unmatched. Germline V CDR1 and CDR2: SGHDT, YYEEEE. The CDR3 loop spans 15 amino acids. This CDR3 is CASSFGTGEGYGYTF. The CDR3 DNA is TGTGCCAGCAGCTTCGGGACAGGGGAGGGGTATGGCTACACCTTC. The entire variable domain, with the rest obtained from reference TRBV5-6 and TRBJ1-2, is as follows: DAGVTQSPTHLIKTRGQQVTLRCSPKSGHDTVSWYQQALGQGPQFIFQYYEEEERQRGNFPDRFSGHQFPNYSSELNVNALLLGDSALYLCASSFGTGEGYGYTFGSGTRLTVV.

For the CDR3, the DNA is TGCGCCAGCAGCCCAACGAGGGGGTTTCAATCCTACAATGAGCAGTTCTTC. Protein product: CASSPTRGFQSYNEQFF. The chain links TRBV5-1 to TRBJ2-1; D perhaps matches TRBD1 (6 bases). Per the germline V gene, CDR1 is SGHRS and CDR2 is YFSETQ. V dropped 4 bases and J dropped 1 base, with 18 bases sitting between them. This CDR3 contains 17 residues.

Notes on this clone: Germline and junction disagree at one end, which may indicate a read error. The J gene is TRBJ2-3, the V gene TRBV6-1, with TRBD1 identical over 7 bases. There are 13 residues in the CDR3. CDR1 and CDR2 from the germline V gene are MNHNS and SASEGT. DNA of the CDR3: TGTGCCAGCAGGGAAGGGGGCGCAGATACGCAGTATTTT. Translation: CASREGGADTQYF.

The chain couples TRBV9 to TRBJ1-1; TRBD1 matches at 7 bases. The CDR3 loop spans 13 amino acids. Germline lookup yields CDR1 SGDLS and CDR2 YYNGEE. V lost 8 bases, J lost 1 base, and 5 bases stayed unmatched. The CDR3 sequence is CASQGQPNTEAFF. The CDR3 DNA sequence: TGTGCCAGTCAGGGACAGCCGAACACTGAAGCTTTCTTT.

The chain recombines TRBV5-4 with TRBJ2-1; the match to TRBD1 covers 8 bases. The CDR3 has 16 amino acids. Germline values: CDR1 SGHNT, CDR2 YYREEE (reference sequence). V was clipped by 4 bases and J by 8 bases; unmatched bases: 14. CDR3 sequence (DNA): TGTGCCAGCAGCCCCGACTCAGGGGGCTTAATCGATGAGCAGTTCTTC. It is translated as CASSPDSGGLIDEQFF.

V is TRBV6-6 and J is TRBJ1-1; the D gene is possibly TRBD1 (5 bases). Trimming took off 2 bases at V and 1 base at J, with 11 bases between the two ends. The CDR3 sequence is 15 residues long. CDR1 is MNHNY, CDR2 SVGAGI, per germline (reference sequence). DNA for the CDR3: TGTGCCAGCAGTTACGGGGGGGGATCGAACACTGAAGCTTTCTTT. As protein: CASSYGGGSNTEAFF.

The chain uses TRBV9 and TRBJ2-1, with D perhaps matching TRBD2 (6 bases). The V end lost 0 bases, the J end lost 1 base, and 11 bases lay between the germline ends. Germline assignment: CDR1 SGDLS and CDR2 YYNGEE. This CDR3 region has 16 residues. The CDR3 loop is CASSVAIGGSYNEQFF. For the CDR3, the DNA is TGTGCCAGCAGCGTAGCTATCGGGGGTTCCTACAATGAGCAGTTCTTC. Full variable domain (remainder filled in from reference TRBV9 and TRBJ2-1): DSGVTQTPKHLITATGQRVTLRCSPRSGDLSVYWYQQSLDQGLQFLIQYYNGEERAKGNILERFSAQQFPDLHSELNLSSLELGDSALYFCASSVAIGGSYNEQFFGPGTRLTVL.

The chain combines TRBV29-1 with TRBJ1-1; weak D call: TRBD1 (5 bases). The CDR3 consists of 13 residues. The ends were cut back, 2 bases at V and 2 bases at J, with 9 bases in the middle. Looked up from germline, CDR1 is SQVTM and CDR2 is ANQGSEA. CDR3 region: CSVEMGLNTEAFF. Here the CDR3 DNA reads TGCAGCGTTGAAATGGGACTAAACACTGAAGCTTTCTTT.

J is TRBJ2-7 and V is TRBV6-5; 9 bases align to TRBD1. The length of the CDR3 is 14 residues. V lost 5 bases, J lost 2 bases, and 4 bases stayed unmatched. CDR1 and CDR2 (germline): MNHEY, SVGAGI. CDR3 protein: CASSPDRGPYEQYF. CDR3 DNA: TGTGCCAGCAGTCCGGACAGGGGCCCCTACGAGCAGTACTTC.

The genes are TRBV6-1 and TRBJ2-7; 8 bases match TRBD1. The CDR3 extends over 14 amino acids. J lost 3 bases, V lost 4 bases, and 5 bases had no gene match. The germline V gene has CDR1 MNHNS and CDR2 SASEGT. The CDR3 spells CASSAGQADYEQYF. The DNA of the CDR3 is TGTGCCAGCAGTGCGGGACAGGCGGACTACGAGCAGTACTTC.

J is TRBJ1-1 and V is TRBV15; no firm D call. This CDR3 spans 15 amino acids. From germline, CDR1 is LNHNV and CDR2 YYDKDF (reference sequence). V shed 0 bases and J shed 3 bases, with 11 bases lying between them. The CDR3 loop is CATSRDPSGDTEAFF. The DNA of the CDR3 is TGTGCCACCAGCAGAGATCCATCCGGAGACACTGAAGCTTTCTTT. The variable domain in full, completed from reference TRBV15 and TRBJ1-1, reads DAMVIQNPRYQVTQFGKPVTLSCSQTLNHNVMYWYQQKSSQAPKLLFHYYDKDFNNEADTPDNFQSRRPNTSFCFLDIRSPGLGDTAMYLCATSRDPSGDTEAFFGQGTRLTVV.

This clone was seen only once. The chain has TRBV5-1 and TRBJ2-1, with TRBD2 matching over 13 bases. Germline V gene sequence: CDR1 SGHRS, CDR2 YFSETQ. The junction had 18 bases not matched to a gene; V was cut back by 4 bases and J by 8 bases. This CDR3 has 19 residues. The CDR3 reads CASSPGGHGIGTSGDEQFF. CDR3 sequence (DNA): TGCGCCAGCAGCCCCGGAGGGCACGGGATCGGGACTAGCGGGGATGAGCAGTTCTTC.

Only a few counts were recorded for this clone. The rearrangement joins TRBV30 to TRBJ1-2, with 7 nucleotides matching TRBD1. From germline, CDR1 is GTSNPN and CDR2 SVGIG (reference sequence). The length of the CDR3 is 13 residues. V trimming: 0 bases; J trimming: 6 bases; junction bases outside the gene matches: 4. The DNA for the CDR3 is TGTGCCTGGAGTGTGACAGGGTATGATGGCTACACCTTC. Residues: CAWSVTGYDGYTF. Full variable domain (missing parts from reference TRBV30 and TRBJ1-2): SQTIHQWPATLVQPVGSPLSLECTVEGTSNPNLYWYRQAAGRGLQLLFYSVGIGQISSEVPQNLSASRPQDRQFILSSKKLLLSDSGFYLCAWSVTGYDGYTFGSGTRLTVV.